Listed below are T cell receptor beta chains from one sample, sequenced in a study of blood T cells in healthy people across ages. TCRdb fed the 5' RACE reads into MiXCR, producing one record per CDR3 protein. This repertoire shows about 290,000 distinct CDR3 sequences, roughly a quarter found once; its top ten account for 29%. Sequenced: blood. The receptors shown here come from an older woman in good health. CDR3s include the opening cysteine and the closing phenylalanine or tryptophan. Fields, in order: D gene, V gene, J gene, clone size, CDR3 DNA, CDR3 protein. The D gene is left open where the match is weak. Size values are once, few and many counts, or a class for expanded clones, and some rows have none.

d_call: TRBD1; v_call: TRBV28; j_call: TRBJ2-7; clone_size: -; cdr3_nt: TGTGCCAGCAGTTCCCCCTGGACAGGGGGCTACGAGCAGTACTTC; cdr3_aa: CASSSPWTGGYEQYF
d_call: -; v_call: TRBV20-1; j_call: TRBJ2-4; clone_size: once; cdr3_nt: TGCAGTGCTAGGGGAGGTTGGGTAGGCAAAAACATTCAGTACTTC; cdr3_aa: CSARGGWVGKNIQYF
d_call: TRBD1; v_call: TRBV9; j_call: TRBJ2-7; clone_size: -; cdr3_nt: TGTGCCAGCAGCGCGCGCGACAGGGTTGAGCAGTACTTC; cdr3_aa: CASSARDRVEQYF
d_call: -; v_call: TRBV20-1; j_call: TRBJ1-3; clone_size: -; cdr3_nt: TGCAGTGCTAGCGGAGCTTTTGGAAACACCATATATTTT; cdr3_aa: CSASGAFGNTIYF
d_call: TRBD2; v_call: TRBV28; j_call: TRBJ2-7; clone_size: -; cdr3_nt: TGTGCCAGCAGCCAACTAGCGGGAGGCTCCTACGAGCAGTACTTC; cdr3_aa: CASSQLAGGSYEQYF
d_call: -; v_call: TRBV7-3; j_call: TRBJ2-1; clone_size: -; cdr3_nt: TGTGCCAGCAGCTTAAAGCTGGCAGTATCTTACAATGAGCAGTTCTTC; cdr3_aa: CASSLKLAVSYNEQFF
d_call: -; v_call: TRBV6-2/TRBV6-3; j_call: TRBJ2-3; clone_size: few; cdr3_nt: TGTGCCAGCACCTTAGAGAGCCTCGACGGAACGCAGTATTTT; cdr3_aa: CASTLESLDGTQYF
d_call: -; v_call: TRBV7-3; j_call: TRBJ2-5; clone_size: -; cdr3_nt: TGTGCCAGCAGCTTATATGGGGGGATCCAAGAGACCCAGTACTTC; cdr3_aa: CASSLYGGIQETQYF
d_call: -; v_call: TRBV29-1; j_call: TRBJ2-7; clone_size: few; cdr3_nt: TGCAGCGTCGAAGCGTCTTCCGGAGGGGTCCCCTACGAGCAGTACTTC; cdr3_aa: CSVEASSGGVPYEQYF
d_call: TRBD2; v_call: TRBV5-1; j_call: TRBJ2-2; clone_size: -; cdr3_nt: TGCGCCAGCAGCCTCCAGGCGGGAGGTTCCACCGGGGAGCTGTTTTTT; cdr3_aa: CASSLQAGGSTGELFF
d_call: -; v_call: TRBV18; j_call: TRBJ2-7; clone_size: -; cdr3_nt: TGTGCCAGCTCATATCAGGGAGGCGGCTACGAGCAGTACTTC; cdr3_aa: CASSYQGGGYEQYF
d_call: TRBD2; v_call: TRBV19; j_call: TRBJ2-7; clone_size: -; cdr3_nt: TGTGCCAGTAGTATATCAAGGGGACTAGCTCCCCACGAGCAGTACTTC; cdr3_aa: CASSISRGLAPHEQYF
d_call: -; v_call: TRBV20-1; j_call: TRBJ2-1; clone_size: -; cdr3_nt: TGCAGTGCTAGCGGCGTCCTTTACAATGAGCAGTTCTTC; cdr3_aa: CSASGVLYNEQFF
d_call: -; v_call: TRBV15; j_call: TRBJ2-7; clone_size: -; cdr3_nt: TGTGCCACCAGCCTGACAGACTCCAAGGCACCTTACGAGCAGTACTTC; cdr3_aa: CATSLTDSKAPYEQYF
d_call: TRBD2; v_call: TRBV7-2; j_call: TRBJ2-7; clone_size: -; cdr3_nt: TGTGCCAGCAGCCCTAGCGGGATCTTATACGAGCAGTACTTC; cdr3_aa: CASSPSGILYEQYF
d_call: -; v_call: TRBV5-1; j_call: TRBJ2-5; clone_size: -; cdr3_nt: TGCGCCAGCAGCTTGGTGAAGGAGACCCAGTACTTC; cdr3_aa: CASSLVKETQYF
d_call: -; v_call: TRBV7-2; j_call: TRBJ2-4; clone_size: few; cdr3_nt: TGTGCCAGCAGCTTGTCGACACCCAAAAACATTCAGTACTTC; cdr3_aa: CASSLSTPKNIQYF
d_call: -; v_call: TRBV29-1; j_call: TRBJ1-3; clone_size: -; cdr3_nt: TGCAGCGTTGAAGATCCTGAGGGGTTGGACTCTGGAAACACCATATATTTT; cdr3_aa: CSVEDPEGLDSGNTIYF
d_call: -; v_call: TRBV4-2; j_call: TRBJ1-1; clone_size: -; cdr3_nt: TGTGCCAGCAGCCATACCTCAGGGGTGAACACTGAAGCTTTCTTT; cdr3_aa: CASSHTSGVNTEAFF
d_call: TRBD2; v_call: TRBV7-2; j_call: TRBJ2-1; clone_size: few; cdr3_nt: TGTGCCAGCAGCTTAAGACTAGCGGGAAACTACAATGAGCAGTTCTTC; cdr3_aa: CASSLRLAGNYNEQFF
d_call: -; v_call: TRBV7-9; j_call: TRBJ1-1; clone_size: -; cdr3_nt: TGTGCCAGCAGCTTAAAAGGCAAGGAGATGAACACTGAAGCTTTCTTT; cdr3_aa: CASSLKGKEMNTEAFF
d_call: -; v_call: TRBV24-1; j_call: TRBJ2-3; clone_size: many; cdr3_nt: TGTGCCACCAGTCCTTCTAGCGCACCGAAGAAAAGGGACACAGATACGCAGTATTTT; cdr3_aa: CATSPSSAPKKRDTDTQYF
d_call: TRBD2; v_call: TRBV6-5; j_call: TRBJ2-3; clone_size: few; cdr3_nt: TGTGCCAGCAGTTACGGTGCGGGAGAGTGGGATACGCAGTATTTT; cdr3_aa: CASSYGAGEWDTQYF
d_call: -; v_call: TRBV3-1; j_call: TRBJ1-5; clone_size: few; cdr3_nt: TGTGCCAGCAGCCAAGATCTAGGGACGGCTTTCTTAGGGAATCAGCCCCAGCATTTT; cdr3_aa: CASSQDLGTAFLGNQPQHF
d_call: TRBD1; v_call: TRBV28; j_call: TRBJ1-4; clone_size: few; cdr3_nt: TGTGGAACAGGGGGCGCGGGTTATAATGAAAAACTGTTTTTT; cdr3_aa: CGTGGAGYNEKLFF
d_call: -; v_call: TRBV29-1; j_call: TRBJ1-2; clone_size: -; cdr3_nt: TGCAGCGTTGAAGAAGGGGGGGCAGGGAGTGGCTACACCTTC; cdr3_aa: CSVEEGGAGSGYTF
d_call: -; v_call: TRBV27; j_call: TRBJ1-2; clone_size: few; cdr3_nt: TGTGCCAGACGACAGCGTCGGTATGGCTACACCTTC; cdr3_aa: CARRQRRYGYTF
d_call: -; v_call: TRBV28; j_call: TRBJ1-2; clone_size: few; cdr3_nt: TGTGCCAGCAGTCCTACAGGGCATGGCTACACCTTC; cdr3_aa: CASSPTGHGYTF
d_call: TRBD2; v_call: TRBV6-4; j_call: TRBJ2-1; clone_size: -; cdr3_nt: TGTGCCAGCAGTGACTCTAGCGGGGGGGCCAATGAGCAGTTCTTC; cdr3_aa: CASSDSSGGANEQFF
d_call: -; v_call: TRBV11-2; j_call: TRBJ2-2; clone_size: -; cdr3_nt: TGTGCCACCGGGACAACGAACACCGGGGAGCTGTTTTTT; cdr3_aa: CATGTTNTGELFF
d_call: TRBD2; v_call: TRBV28; j_call: TRBJ2-1; clone_size: -; cdr3_nt: TGTGCCAGCAGTTTACTAGCGGGAGGGTACCATGAGCAGTTCTTC; cdr3_aa: CASSLLAGGYHEQFF
d_call: -; v_call: TRBV11-2; j_call: TRBJ2-5; clone_size: -; cdr3_nt: TGTGCCAGCAGCTGGCTACAGGGTGTGGGACGGGAGACCCAGTACTTC; cdr3_aa: CASSWLQGVGRETQYF
d_call: -; v_call: TRBV29-1; j_call: TRBJ2-7; clone_size: many; cdr3_nt: TGCAGCGTTGAAGATGCCCATACTAGGAGTCTGTACTTC; cdr3_aa: CSVEDAHTRSLYF
d_call: TRBD1; v_call: TRBV5-1; j_call: TRBJ1-1; clone_size: many; cdr3_nt: TGCGCCAGCAGCTTGGGGGGGACAGGGAACACTGAAGCTTTCTTT; cdr3_aa: CASSLGGTGNTEAFF
d_call: -; v_call: TRBV12-3/TRBV12-4; j_call: TRBJ1-1; clone_size: -; cdr3_nt: TGTGCCAGCAGTTTAGCGCTAGTCCAGGATACCGAAGCTTTCTTT; cdr3_aa: CASSLALVQDTEAFF
d_call: TRBD1; v_call: TRBV7-2; j_call: TRBJ2-7; clone_size: many; cdr3_nt: TGTGCCAGCAGCTACGGGACAGGACCATACGAGCAGTACTTC; cdr3_aa: CASSYGTGPYEQYF
d_call: -; v_call: TRBV28; j_call: TRBJ2-1; clone_size: few; cdr3_nt: TGTGCCAGCAGTCCCCCCACGGGGGAGAGAAATGAGCAGTTCTTC; cdr3_aa: CASSPPTGERNEQFF
d_call: -; v_call: TRBV5-8; j_call: TRBJ2-1; clone_size: few; cdr3_nt: TGTGCCAGCAGCTCGGGGAGACTCGCGAACTCCTACAATGAGCAGTTCTTC; cdr3_aa: CASSSGRLANSYNEQFF
d_call: -; v_call: TRBV28; j_call: TRBJ1-5; clone_size: few; cdr3_nt: TGTGCCAGCAGTCCGCCCGGGCCTGGGGGCAATCAGCCCCAGCATTTT; cdr3_aa: CASSPPGPGGNQPQHF
d_call: -; v_call: TRBV7-2; j_call: TRBJ1-6; clone_size: -; cdr3_nt: TGTGCCAGCAGCTTACGGAACTCCGATAATTCACCCCTCCACTTT; cdr3_aa: CASSLRNSDNSPLHF
d_call: TRBD1; v_call: TRBV24-1; j_call: TRBJ1-1; clone_size: few; cdr3_nt: TGTGCCACCAGGATAACGGGACAGGGTGGCGAAGCTTTCTTT; cdr3_aa: CATRITGQGGEAFF
d_call: -; v_call: TRBV7-8; j_call: TRBJ1-2; clone_size: -; cdr3_nt: TGTGCCAGCAGCTTCGCACGGGCCCGTGATAACTATGGCTACACCTTC; cdr3_aa: CASSFARARDNYGYTF
d_call: -; v_call: TRBV4-2; j_call: TRBJ2-3; clone_size: -; cdr3_nt: TGTGCCAGCAGCCTTGACCCGCTGGATACGCAGTATTTT; cdr3_aa: CASSLDPLDTQYF
d_call: TRBD1; v_call: TRBV5-1; j_call: TRBJ2-2; clone_size: -; cdr3_nt: TGCGCCAGCACCGGGACAGGGCTCACCGGGGAGCTGTTTTTT; cdr3_aa: CASTGTGLTGELFF
d_call: -; v_call: TRBV20-1; j_call: TRBJ2-3; clone_size: -; cdr3_nt: TGCAGTGCTCTAGGGGATCCCCGGGGGAGAGTTACGCAGTATTTT; cdr3_aa: CSALGDPRGRVTQYF
d_call: -; v_call: TRBV28; j_call: TRBJ2-1; clone_size: -; cdr3_nt: TGTGCCAGCAGTCTTATAGCCGGGACAGAGCAGTTCTTC; cdr3_aa: CASSLIAGTEQFF
d_call: -; v_call: TRBV7-2; j_call: TRBJ2-7; clone_size: many; cdr3_nt: TGTGCCAGCAGCTTAGGCGGGACCTCCTACGAGCAGTACTTC; cdr3_aa: CASSLGGTSYEQYF
d_call: -; v_call: TRBV28; j_call: TRBJ1-1; clone_size: -; cdr3_nt: TGTGCCAGCATAAGAACTGAAGCTTTCTTT; cdr3_aa: CASIRTEAFF
d_call: -; v_call: TRBV5-6; j_call: TRBJ1-3; clone_size: many; cdr3_nt: TGTGCCAGCAGCTCGTTAACAGGGCCTTTATCCTCTGGAAACACCATATATTTT; cdr3_aa: CASSSLTGPLSSGNTIYF
d_call: -; v_call: TRBV4-1; j_call: TRBJ1-4; clone_size: few; cdr3_nt: TGCGCCAGCAGCCTCAGGGCCCCAGCCGATTCTAATGAAAAACTGTTTTTT; cdr3_aa: CASSLRAPADSNEKLFF
d_call: TRBD2; v_call: TRBV7-7; j_call: TRBJ2-7; clone_size: few; cdr3_nt: TGTGCTAGCAGCTTACTAGCGGGAGGTGGCTACGAGCAGTACTTC; cdr3_aa: CASSLLAGGGYEQYF
d_call: -; v_call: TRBV2; j_call: TRBJ1-6; clone_size: few; cdr3_nt: TGTGCCAGCAACGGGAGGGGCCCCTATAATTCACCCCTCCACTTT; cdr3_aa: CASNGRGPYNSPLHF
d_call: TRBD2; v_call: TRBV20-1; j_call: TRBJ2-1; clone_size: many; cdr3_nt: TGCAGCCCCGGGACTAGCTCGAGCTCCTACAATGAGCAGTTCTTC; cdr3_aa: CSPGTSSSSYNEQFF
d_call: -; v_call: TRBV9; j_call: TRBJ2-6; clone_size: -; cdr3_nt: TGTGCCAGCAGCGCTCAAGGCTCTGAGGCCAACGTCCTGACTTTC; cdr3_aa: CASSAQGSEANVLTF
d_call: TRBD2; v_call: TRBV20-1; j_call: TRBJ2-5; clone_size: -; cdr3_nt: TGCAGTGCTCTCAGGGCGGGAGGCTACCAAGAGACCCAGTACTTC; cdr3_aa: CSALRAGGYQETQYF
d_call: TRBD2; v_call: TRBV5-1; j_call: TRBJ2-5; clone_size: -; cdr3_nt: TGCGCCAGCAGCTCCACTAGCGGGAAAGAGACCCAGTACTTC; cdr3_aa: CASSSTSGKETQYF
d_call: -; v_call: TRBV20-1; j_call: TRBJ2-1; clone_size: few; cdr3_nt: TGCAGTGTGACGGGTGAGCAGTTCTTC; cdr3_aa: CSVTGEQFF
d_call: -; v_call: TRBV7-9; j_call: TRBJ1-1; clone_size: -; cdr3_nt: TGTGCCAGCAGCTTAGACGGGGGGCGGCGCACTGAAGCTTTCTTT; cdr3_aa: CASSLDGGRRTEAFF
d_call: TRBD1; v_call: TRBV20-1; j_call: TRBJ2-7; clone_size: -; cdr3_nt: TGCAGTGCTAGGGCGACAGGGCACCAGTACTTC; cdr3_aa: CSARATGHQYF